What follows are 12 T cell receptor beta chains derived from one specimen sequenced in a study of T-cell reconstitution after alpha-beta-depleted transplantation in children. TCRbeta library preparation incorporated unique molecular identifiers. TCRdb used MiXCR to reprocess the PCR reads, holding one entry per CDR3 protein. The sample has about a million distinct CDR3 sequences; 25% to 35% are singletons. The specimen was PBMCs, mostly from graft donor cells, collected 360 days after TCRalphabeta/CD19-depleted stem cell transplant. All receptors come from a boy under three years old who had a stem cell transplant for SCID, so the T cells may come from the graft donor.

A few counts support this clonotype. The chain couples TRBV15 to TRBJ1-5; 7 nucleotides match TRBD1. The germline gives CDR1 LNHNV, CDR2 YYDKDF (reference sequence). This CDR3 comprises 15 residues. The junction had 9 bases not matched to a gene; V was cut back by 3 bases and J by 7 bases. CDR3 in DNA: TGTGCCACCAGCAGGACTCTTACAGGGGTACAGCCCCAGCATTTT. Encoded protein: CATSRTLTGVQPQHF.

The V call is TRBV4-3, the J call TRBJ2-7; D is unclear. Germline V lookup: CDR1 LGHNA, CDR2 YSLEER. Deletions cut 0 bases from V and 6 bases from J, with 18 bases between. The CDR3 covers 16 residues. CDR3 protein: CASSQDAARQSGEQYF. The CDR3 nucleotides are TGCGCCAGCAGCCAAGATGCCGCCAGGCAGAGTGGCGAGCAGTACTTC.

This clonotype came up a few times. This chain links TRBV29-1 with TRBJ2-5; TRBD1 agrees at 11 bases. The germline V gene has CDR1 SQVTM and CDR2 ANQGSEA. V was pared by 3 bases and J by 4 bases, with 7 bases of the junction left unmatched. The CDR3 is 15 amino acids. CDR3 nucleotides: TGCAGCGTTGAGGGGACAGGGGGTGTCCGAGAGACCCAGTACTTC. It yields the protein CSVEGTGGVRETQYF. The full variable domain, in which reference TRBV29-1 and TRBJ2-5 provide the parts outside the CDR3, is SAVISQKPSRDICQRGTSLTIQCQVDSQVTMMFWYRQQPGQSLTLIATANQGSEATYESGFVIDKFPISRPNLTFSTLTVSNMSPEDSSIYLCSVEGTGGVRETQYFGPGTRLLVL.

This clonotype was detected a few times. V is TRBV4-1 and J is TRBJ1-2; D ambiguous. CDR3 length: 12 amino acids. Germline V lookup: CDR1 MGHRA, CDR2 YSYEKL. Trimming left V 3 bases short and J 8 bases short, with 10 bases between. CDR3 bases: TGCGCCAGCAGCCACCCTAGACGGGGCTACACCTTC. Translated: CASSHPRRGYTF.

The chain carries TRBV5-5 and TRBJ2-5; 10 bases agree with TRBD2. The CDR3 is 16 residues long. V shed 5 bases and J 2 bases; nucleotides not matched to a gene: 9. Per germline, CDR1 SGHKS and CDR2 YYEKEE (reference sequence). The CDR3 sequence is CASSHPGLAPQETQYF. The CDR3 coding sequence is TGTGCCAGCAGTCACCCGGGACTAGCGCCGCAAGAGACCCAGTACTTC.

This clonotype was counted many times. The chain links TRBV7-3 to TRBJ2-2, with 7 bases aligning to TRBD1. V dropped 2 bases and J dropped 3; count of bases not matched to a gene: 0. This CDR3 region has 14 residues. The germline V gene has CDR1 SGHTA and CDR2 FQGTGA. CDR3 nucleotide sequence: TGTGCCAGCAGCTTAGGGACAGACACCGGGGAGCTGTTTTTT. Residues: CASSLGTDTGELFF. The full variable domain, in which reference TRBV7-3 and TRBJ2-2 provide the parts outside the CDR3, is GAGVSQTPSNKVTEKGKYVELRCDPISGHTALYWYRQSLGQGPEFLIYFQGTGAADDSGLPNDRFFAVRPEGSVSTLKIQRTERGDSAVYLCASSLGTDTGELFFGEGSRLTVL.

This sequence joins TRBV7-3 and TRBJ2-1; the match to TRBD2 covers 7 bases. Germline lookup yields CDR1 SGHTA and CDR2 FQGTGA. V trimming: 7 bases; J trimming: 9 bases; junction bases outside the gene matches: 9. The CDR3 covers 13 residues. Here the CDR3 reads CASTLTSTSEQFF. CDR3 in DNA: TGTGCCAGCACCTTGACTAGCACGAGTGAGCAGTTCTTC.

In DNA, the CDR3 is TGTGCCAGCAGGGGAGAAATCTATAATTCACCCCTCCACTTT. Its translation is CASRGEIYNSPLHF. The chain couples TRBV28 to TRBJ1-6; D not resolved. Germline assignment: CDR1 MDHEN and CDR2 SYDVKM. This CDR3 is built from 14 residues. The V and J ends lost 6 bases and 3 bases respectively, with 9 bases between them.

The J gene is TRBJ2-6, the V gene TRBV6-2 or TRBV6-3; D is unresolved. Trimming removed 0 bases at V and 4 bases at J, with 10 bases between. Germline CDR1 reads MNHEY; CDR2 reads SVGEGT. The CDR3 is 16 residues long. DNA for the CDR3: TGTGCCAGCAGTTACTCTTCCCTCAGGGGGGCCAACGTCCTGACTTTC. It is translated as CASSYSSLRGANVLTF.

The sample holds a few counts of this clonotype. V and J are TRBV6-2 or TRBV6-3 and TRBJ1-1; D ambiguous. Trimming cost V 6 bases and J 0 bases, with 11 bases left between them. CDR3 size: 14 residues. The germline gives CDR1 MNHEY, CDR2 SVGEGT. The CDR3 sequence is CASRVQGVNTEAFF. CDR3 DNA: TGTGCCAGCAGGGTCCAAGGCGTGAACACTGAAGCTTTCTTT.

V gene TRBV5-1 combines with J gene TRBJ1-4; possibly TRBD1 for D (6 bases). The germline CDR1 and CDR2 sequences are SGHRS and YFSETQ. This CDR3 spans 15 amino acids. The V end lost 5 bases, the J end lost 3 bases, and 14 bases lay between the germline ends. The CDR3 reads CASREGVRANEKLFF. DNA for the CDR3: TGCGCCAGCAGGGAGGGGGTCAGAGCTAATGAAAAACTGTTTTTT.

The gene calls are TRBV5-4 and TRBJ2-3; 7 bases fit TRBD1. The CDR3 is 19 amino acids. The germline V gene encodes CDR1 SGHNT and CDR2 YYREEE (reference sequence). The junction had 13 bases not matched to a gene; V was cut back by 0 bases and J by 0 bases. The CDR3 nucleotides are TGTGCCAGCAGCTTGGGTGACAGGGTGGTGGTCTTCAGCACAGATACGCAGTATTTT. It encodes CASSLGDRVVVFSTDTQYF.